A selection of T cell receptor beta chains follows, all from one sample in a study of OX40 agonist ivuxolimab in advanced cancers. The protocol was immunoSEQ multiplex PCR, while the TCRdb copy is restricted to in-frame clones and leaves out a portion. The sample includes about 64,000 clones, 87% of them seen just once. Specimen: CD4+ or CD8+ T cells sorted from blood, collected in a trial of the OX40 agonist ivuxolimab. Receptor source: an adult with an advanced solid tumor such as melanoma, head and neck, liver or kidney cancer. Both conserved end residues are part of each CDR3. A D gene is named only where the DNA matches it firmly. Clone size is stated in some rows and not others, as once, few, many or a class when expanded.

CDR3 DNA	CDR3 protein	J gene	CDR3 length	D gene	clone size	V gene
TGTGCCAGCAGAATATACAGGGCTGGAGACACCGGGGAGCTGTTTTTT	CASRIYRAGDTGELFF	TRBJ2-2	16	.	.	TRBV27
TGTGCCAGCTCACCGGGGGCAACTAATGAAAAACTGTTTTTT	CASSPGATNEKLFF	TRBJ1-4	14	.	.	TRBV18
TGTGCCAGCAGCCCATCAGACCCGTCTATCACTGAAGCTTTCTTT	CASSPSDPSITEAFF	TRBJ1-1	15	.	.	TRBV7-8
TGTGCCAGCAGTGAACAGAACACCGGGGAGCTGTTTTTT	CASSEQNTGELFF	TRBJ2-2	13	.	.	TRBV2
TGCGCCAGCAGTCCCTCCTCCGAAAATGAGCAGTTCTTC	CASSPSSENEQFF	TRBJ2-1	13	.	.	TRBV23-1
TGTGCCAGCAGCCAGACTAGCGGGAGTTTCAGTGAGCAGTTCTTC	CASSQTSGSFSEQFF	TRBJ2-1	15	TRBD2	.	TRBV6-5
TGTGCCAGTAGTATGGATTGGGGGACGGATACGCAGTATTTT	CASSMDWGTDTQYF	TRBJ2-3	14	.	.	TRBV19
TGCAGTGCCCTGGGAGACTACGAGCAGTACTTC	CSALGDYEQYF	TRBJ2-7	11	.	.	TRBV20-1
TGTGCCAGCAGCCTCAGTGCCAGCACAGATACGCAGTATTTT	CASSLSASTDTQYF	TRBJ2-3	14	.	.	TRBV9
TGTGCCAGCAGCTTGGGCGCCGCGGTGACTGAAGCTTTCTTT	CASSLGAAVTEAFF	TRBJ1-1	14	.	.	TRBV7-6
TGTGCCAGCTCACTTACCAGACAGGGTCAAGAGACCCAGTACTTC	CASSLTRQGQETQYF	TRBJ2-5	15	TRBD1	once	TRBV2
TGTGCCAGCAGCTCAGCGAACAATGAGCAGTTCTTC	CASSSANNEQFF	TRBJ2-1	12	.	once	TRBV7-9
TGCGCCAGCAGCCAAGATCTTGTTGATTCAAGACGGGCTAACTATGGCTACACCTTC	CASSQDLVDSRRANYGYTF	TRBJ1-2	19	.	.	TRBV4-3
TGTGCCAGCAGGGACAGGGGGCTGGCTAATGAAAAACTGTTTTTT	CASRDRGLANEKLFF	TRBJ1-4	15	TRBD1	.	TRBV6-6
TGTGCCATCAGTGCGACAGGGGGCCGTCAGCCCCAGCATTTT	CAISATGGRQPQHF	TRBJ1-5	14	TRBD1	.	TRBV10-3
TGTGCCATCGGAGGAGTAGGACTAGCGGATCGATACGAGCAGTACTTC	CAIGGVGLADRYEQYF	TRBJ2-7	16	TRBD2	.	TRBV10-3
TGTGCCTGGACCTCTCGCTGGGGGGAGACCCAGTACTTC	CAWTSRWGETQYF	TRBJ2-5	13	.	.	TRBV30
TGTGCCAGTAGTAGCGACGGGACGGAGCATCAGCCCCAGCATTTT	CASSSDGTEHQPQHF	TRBJ1-5	15	.	.	TRBV19
TGTGCCAGCAGTGGTGTGGGGACAGGGTACTCTGGGGCCAACGTCCTGACTTTC	CASSGVGTGYSGANVLTF	TRBJ2-6	18	TRBD1	.	TRBV6-1
TGTGCCAGCAGCTTATCCGGGAGTTACAATGAGCAGTTCTTC	CASSLSGSYNEQFF	TRBJ2-1	14	.	.	TRBV7-3
TGTGCCAGCAGTTTCGTTGTCGGATTCTACGAGCAGTACTTC	CASSFVVGFYEQYF	TRBJ2-7	14	.	.	TRBV28
TGCGCCAGCAGCTTAGCGGTTACGAACACTGAAGCTTTCTTT	CASSLAVTNTEAFF	TRBJ1-1	14	.	.	TRBV5-1
TGTGCCAGCAGTCCCCGGACGGGTAACAATCAGCCCCAGCATTTT	CASSPRTGNNQPQHF	TRBJ1-5	15	.	.	TRBV6-1
TGTGCCAGCAGTGAAAGATGGCAGGGGTTTAATTCTGGGGCCAACGTCCTGACTTTC	CASSERWQGFNSGANVLTF	TRBJ2-6	19	.	.	TRBV2
TGTGCCAGCAGTTATCTGGTAGGGTCTTACTATGGCTACACCTTC	CASSYLVGSYYGYTF	TRBJ1-2	15	.	.	TRBV6-5
TGTGCCAGCAGAAAGATGGGATCCGGTAACGAGCAGTACTTC	CASRKMGSGNEQYF	TRBJ2-7	14	.	few	TRBV13
TGTGCCATCAGAGGGGTACCGACCAATGAGCAGTTCTTC	CAIRGVPTNEQFF	TRBJ2-1	13	.	.	TRBV10-3
TGTGCCAGCTCACCCGGGTCGACCGGGGAGCTGTTTTTT	CASSPGSTGELFF	TRBJ2-2	13	.	.	TRBV18
TGTGCCAGCAGCAGAGGACAGGGGGCGAAGTTTTTCTTT	CASSRGQGAKFFF	TRBJ1-1	13	TRBD1	.	TRBV6-5
TGTGCCTGGAGTCGAACTAGCGCGCACAATGAGCAGTTCTTC	CAWSRTSAHNEQFF	TRBJ2-1	14	TRBD2	.	TRBV30